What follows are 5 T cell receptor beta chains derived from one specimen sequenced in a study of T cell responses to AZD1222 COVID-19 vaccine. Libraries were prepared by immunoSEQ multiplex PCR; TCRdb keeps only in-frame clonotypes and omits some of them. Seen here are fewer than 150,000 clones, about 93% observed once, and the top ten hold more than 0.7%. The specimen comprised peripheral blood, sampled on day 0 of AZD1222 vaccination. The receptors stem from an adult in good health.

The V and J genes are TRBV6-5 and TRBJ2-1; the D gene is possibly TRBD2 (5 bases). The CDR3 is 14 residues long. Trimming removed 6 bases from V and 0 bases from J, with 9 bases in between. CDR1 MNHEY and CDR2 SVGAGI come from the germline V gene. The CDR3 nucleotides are TGTGCCAGCAGCCCGGGAAGCTCCTACAATGAGCAGTTCTTC. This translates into CASSPGSSYNEQFF.

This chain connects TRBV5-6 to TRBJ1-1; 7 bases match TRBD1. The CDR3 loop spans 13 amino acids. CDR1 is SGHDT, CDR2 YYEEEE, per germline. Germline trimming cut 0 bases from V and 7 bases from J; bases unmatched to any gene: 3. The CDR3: CASSLGDRLEAFF. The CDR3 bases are TGTGCCAGCAGCTTGGGGGACAGACTTGAAGCTTTCTTT.

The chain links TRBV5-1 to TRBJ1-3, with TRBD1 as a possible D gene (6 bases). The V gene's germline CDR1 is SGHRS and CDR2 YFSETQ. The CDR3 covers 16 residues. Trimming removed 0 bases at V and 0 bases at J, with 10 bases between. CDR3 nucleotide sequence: TGCGCCAGCAGCTTGGCGTCAGGGGACTCTGGAAACACCATATATTTT. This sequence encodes CASSLASGDSGNTIYF.

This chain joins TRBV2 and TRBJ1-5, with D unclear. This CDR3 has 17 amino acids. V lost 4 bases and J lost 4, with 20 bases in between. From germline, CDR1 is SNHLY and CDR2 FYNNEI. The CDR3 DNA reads TGTGCCAGCAGTGCGTTCCGATTCCTAGCCCCTAATCAGCCCCAGCATTTT. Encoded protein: CASSAFRFLAPNQPQHF.

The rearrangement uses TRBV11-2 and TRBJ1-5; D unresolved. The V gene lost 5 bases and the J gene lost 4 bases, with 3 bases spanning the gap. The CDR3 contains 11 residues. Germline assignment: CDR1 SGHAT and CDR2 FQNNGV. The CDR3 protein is CASSLNQPQHF. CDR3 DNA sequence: TGTGCCAGCAGCCTGAATCAGCCCCAGCATTTT.